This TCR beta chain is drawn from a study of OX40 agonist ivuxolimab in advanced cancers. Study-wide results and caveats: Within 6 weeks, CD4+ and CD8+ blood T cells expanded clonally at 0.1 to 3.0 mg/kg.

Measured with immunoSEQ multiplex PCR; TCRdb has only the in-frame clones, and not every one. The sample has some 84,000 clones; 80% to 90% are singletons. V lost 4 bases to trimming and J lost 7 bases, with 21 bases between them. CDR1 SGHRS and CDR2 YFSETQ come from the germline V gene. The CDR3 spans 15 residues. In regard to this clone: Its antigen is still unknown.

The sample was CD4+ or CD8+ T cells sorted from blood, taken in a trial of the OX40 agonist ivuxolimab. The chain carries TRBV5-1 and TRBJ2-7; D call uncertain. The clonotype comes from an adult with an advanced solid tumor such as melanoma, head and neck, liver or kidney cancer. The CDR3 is CASSLGRPIRCEQYV. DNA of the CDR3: TGCGCCAGCAGCCTGGGAAGACCCATTAGATGTGAGCAGTACGTC.